This TCR beta chain was identified during a study of memory CD4+ T cells and cytomegalovirus serostatus. Study in general: Of the healthy Belgian adults, several were CMV seropositive and about two dozen seronegative. General study results and limits: Each of approximately 63 CMV-associated TCRbeta sequences occurred in one to five individuals. Suggested: most of the CMV-linked TCR signature lies in CD4+ memory cells.

CDR3 length: 16 amino acids. As handled by the study authors: Out-of-frame sequences were removed, leaving 2 million or so distinct TCRbeta sequences. Assay: immunoSEQ multiplex PCR; the TCRdb copy retains only in-frame clones and omits some. Clone size and V and J calls were adopted from that table, with D and trimming inferred from the DNA. The sample holds over 50,000 clones, around 83% seen once. Comments on this clone: Its antigen remains unidentified.

The sort gate was single viable CD3+CD4+CD8-CD45RO+ cells for memory CD4+ T cells. The sequencing sample was made of memory CD4+ T cells from blood. The receptor comes from an adult in good health and CMV-seronegative. The chain combines TRBV21-1 with TRBJ2-4. TRBV21-1 is a pseudogene segment. This CDR3 reads CASSKGGGRDNNIQYF. The CDR3 nucleotides read TGTGCCAGCAGCAAAGGTGGGGGGCGCGATAATAACATTCAGTACTTC.